This passage covers 7 T cell receptor beta chains from one sample sequenced in a study of yellow fever vaccine responses in identical twins. TCRdb reprocessed the RT-PCR reads via MiXCR and lists one record per CDR3 protein. The sample has approximately 10,000 distinct CDR3 sequences; 65% to 85% are singletons. The specimen comprised T cells from blood (PBMCs), unsorted or a sorted subset (not recorded which), sampled before or after yellow fever vaccination (not recorded which). These TCRs come from a woman younger than 30 who received the yellow fever vaccine.

In DNA, the CDR3 is TGCAGCGTTGAAGTGTGGACTAGCGGGAGGGGTGAGCAGTTCTTC. As protein: CSVEVWTSGRGEQFF. The chain joins TRBV29-1 to TRBJ2-1; 15 bases match TRBD2. The CDR3 sequence is 15 residues long. After removal of 1 base from V and 9 bases from J, the junction contained 4 bases not matched to a gene. Germline V gene sequence: CDR1 SQVTM, CDR2 ANQGSEA.

Here the CDR3 reads CASSPRMGHTEAFF. CDR3 in DNA: TGTGCCAGCTCTCCCCGAATGGGTCACACTGAAGCTTTCTTT. The rearrangement joins TRBV18 to TRBJ1-1; D unclear. The CDR3 loop spans 14 amino acids. Trimming removed 6 bases at V and 3 bases at J, with 14 bases between. Germline CDR1 and CDR2: KGHSH and LQKENI.

V usage is TRBV2 and J usage is TRBJ2-7, with 10 positions matching TRBD2. Germline V lookup: CDR1 SNHLY, CDR2 FYNNEI. CDR3 size: 15 residues. V dropped 6 bases and J dropped 0; count of bases not matched to a gene: 5. The DNA of the CDR3 is TGTGCCAGCAGGCCGGGACTAGCGACCTCCTACGAGCAGTACTTC. It is translated as CASRPGLATSYEQYF.

This clonotype has a single count. The chain recombines TRBV7-6 with TRBJ2-1, with 8 bases fitting TRBD1. The CDR3 length is 15 residues. J gave up 4 bases and V 3 bases, and 5 bases lay outside the gene matches. From germline, CDR1 is SGHVS and CDR2 FNYEAQ. CDR3 nucleotide sequence: TGTGCCAGCAGCTTGGGACAGGCCTTATACAATGAGCAGTTCTTC. This gives the protein CASSLGQALYNEQFF.

The count of this clonotype is one. The DNA of the CDR3 is TGTGCCAGCAGTGGACAGGTCTCCTACAATGAGCAGTTCTTC. Translation: CASSGQVSYNEQFF. The chain is built from TRBV2 and TRBJ2-1; possibly TRBD1 for D (6 bases). The germline CDR1 and CDR2 sequences are SNHLY and FYNNEI. There are 14 residues in the CDR3. Trimming shortened V by 4 bases and J by 0 bases, and 7 bases separated the two germline ends.

This clonotype was picked up a small number of times. This chain uses TRBV11-1 with TRBJ2-1; 8 positions agree with TRBD1. Unmatched junction bases numbered 3, after V lost 5 bases and J lost 3 bases. The CDR3 loop spans 14 amino acids. Per the germline V gene, CDR1 is SGHAT and CDR2 is FQDESV (reference sequence). The CDR3 bases are TGTGCCAGCAGCACGACAGGGGTCTACAATGAGCAGTTCTTC. Protein product: CASSTTGVYNEQFF.

This clonotype has only one observation. J is TRBJ2-3 and V is TRBV13; 9 nucleotides agree with TRBD2. Germline assignment: CDR1 PRHDT and CDR2 FYEKMQ (reference sequence). Trimming removed 9 bases from V and 7 bases from J; junction bases left unmatched: 11. The CDR3 is 14 residues long. This CDR3 is CARAQAGGQNTQYF. In nucleotides, the CDR3 is TGTGCCAGGGCCCAAGCGGGAGGCCAGAATACGCAGTATTTT. The full variable domain, rest sourced from reference TRBV13 and TRBJ2-3, is AAGVIQSPRHLIKEKRETATLKCYPIPRHDTVYWYQQGPGQDPQFLISFYEKMQSDKGSIPDRFSAQQFSDYHSELNMSSLELGDSALYFCARAQAGGQNTQYFGPGTRLTVL.